Described below is a single T cell receptor (beta chain) sequence and its context. These data belong to a study of blood T cell repertoires in COVID-19. The cohort comprised adults aged about 18 to 89 years residing in 24 US areas. Cohorts were assigned according to the clinical history that participants reported. The V end lost 3 bases, the J end lost 4 bases, and 9 bases lay between the germline ends. CDR1 LNHDA and CDR2 SQIVND come from the germline V gene (reference sequence). The CDR3 spans 13 residues. Clones were sequenced by immunoSEQ multiplex PCR, and TCRdb holds only the in-frame ones, with some missing. The data contain under 200,000 clones, around 89% of them singletons.

The TCR comes from a woman aged 18 to 35 who had recovered from COVID-19. V is TRBV19 and J is TRBJ2-5, with unresolved D. Material for sequencing was PBMCs or T cells enriched from blood (not recorded which). DNA for the CDR3: TGTGCCAGTAGTATGGAGAGAAGAGAGACCCAGTACTTC. Encoded protein: CASSMERRETQYF.